This is a list of T cell receptor beta chains from one sample in a study of blood T cell repertoires in COVID-19. Repertoires were generated with immunoSEQ multiplex PCR, while TCRdb's copy carries only in-frame clones and drops some. Among 200,000 or so clones listed, more than 70% were seen once. The sample was peripheral blood. The receptors stem from a woman between 35 and 50 years old who had recovered from COVID-19. Both conserved end residues are part of each CDR3. D genes are given only for firm matches. Clone size, where shown, is once, few, many, or a class for clones that have expanded.

clone_size: NA; v_call: TRBV12-3/TRBV12-4; j_call: TRBJ2-7; d_call: NA; cdr3_nt: TGTGCCAGCAGTTTGGTGCGGGAAGGCGAGCAGTACTTC; cdr3_aa: CASSLVREGEQYF
clone_size: NA; v_call: TRBV6-2/TRBV6-3; j_call: TRBJ2-7; d_call: TRBD1; cdr3_nt: TGTGCCAGCAGTTACTCGACAGGGGGACTAGAGCAGTACTTC; cdr3_aa: CASSYSTGGLEQYF
clone_size: NA; v_call: TRBV12-3/TRBV12-4; j_call: TRBJ1-6; d_call: NA; cdr3_nt: TGTGCCAGCTTCCGGGGGGGCAATTCACCCCTCCACTTT; cdr3_aa: CASFRGGNSPLHF
clone_size: NA; v_call: TRBV5-1; j_call: TRBJ2-7; d_call: TRBD1; cdr3_nt: TGCGCCAGCAGTCGTGAAGGGGACAGAGCCTCCTACGAGCAGTACTTC; cdr3_aa: CASSREGDRASYEQYF
clone_size: once; v_call: TRBV7-9; j_call: TRBJ2-4; d_call: TRBD2; cdr3_nt: TGTGCCAGCAGCAAATCCGGGACTAGCGGGGCCCAAAACATTCAGTACTTC; cdr3_aa: CASSKSGTSGAQNIQYF
clone_size: NA; v_call: TRBV6-5; j_call: TRBJ1-1; d_call: NA; cdr3_nt: TGTGCCAGCAGAGCAGGGGCGAACACTGAAGCTTTCTTT; cdr3_aa: CASRAGANTEAFF
clone_size: NA; v_call: TRBV11-2; j_call: TRBJ2-1; d_call: TRBD2; cdr3_nt: TGTGCCAGCAGCTACACCCGACGGGGGGGCTCCTACAATGAGCAGTTCTTC; cdr3_aa: CASSYTRRGGSYNEQFF
clone_size: few; v_call: TRBV24-1; j_call: TRBJ2-2; d_call: TRBD1; cdr3_nt: TGTGCCACCAGTGATTTGCCTCCGGGACAGGGGATCGGGGAGCTGTTTTTT; cdr3_aa: CATSDLPPGQGIGELFF
clone_size: NA; v_call: TRBV5-1; j_call: TRBJ2-6; d_call: NA; cdr3_nt: TGCGCCACCTCTGACAGCTCTGGGGCCAACGTCCTGACTTTC; cdr3_aa: CATSDSSGANVLTF
clone_size: NA; v_call: TRBV3-1/TRBV3-2; j_call: TRBJ2-7; d_call: TRBD1; cdr3_nt: TGTGCCAGCAGCCAAGATCCCGGGACAGTCCTGACCTACGAGCAGTACTTC; cdr3_aa: CASSQDPGTVLTYEQYF
clone_size: once; v_call: TRBV7-8; j_call: TRBJ2-1; d_call: TRBD2; cdr3_nt: TGTGCCAGCAGCCGGATTAGCGGGGTTTCCTACAATGAGCAGTTCTTC; cdr3_aa: CASSRISGVSYNEQFF
clone_size: NA; v_call: TRBV5-8; j_call: TRBJ2-3; d_call: NA; cdr3_nt: TGTGCCAGCAGCTTGGTCTTCGGGGTAGCGCCTATAGGGAATACGCAGTATTTT; cdr3_aa: CASSLVFGVAPIGNTQYF
clone_size: NA; v_call: TRBV5-1; j_call: TRBJ1-1; d_call: NA; cdr3_nt: TGCGCCAGCAGCTTGAGCGACGGAGGCCGAGCCGCTTTCTTT; cdr3_aa: CASSLSDGGRAAFF
clone_size: NA; v_call: TRBV9; j_call: TRBJ2-5; d_call: NA; cdr3_nt: TGTGCCAGCAGCGTAAATACTATGGTCGGGGAGACCCAGTACTTC; cdr3_aa: CASSVNTMVGETQYF